This entry lists 21 T cell receptor beta chains sequenced from one sample in a study of cytomegalovirus exposure and HLA in healthy donors. Amplification used 60 Vbeta primers and 13 Jbeta primers. Assay: immunoSEQ multiplex PCR; the TCRdb copy retains only in-frame clones and omits some. This sample yields approximately 160,000 clones, of which 60% to 85% are seen a single time; roughly 7.5% belongs to the top ten. Sequences were obtained from PBMCs. These receptors came from a male donor in good health and CMV-seropositive.

As regards this clone: One end of the junction is discordant with germline, which a read error may explain. The V call is TRBV2, the J call TRBJ2-1; tentative D call: TRBD2 (7 bases). In germline, CDR1 is SNHLY, CDR2 FYNNEI. This CDR3 comprises 13 residues. The CDR3 loop reads CASSDLGGGEQLF. CDR3 sequence (DNA): TGTGCCAGCAGTGATTTGGGAGGGGGTGAGCAGCTCTTC.

The chain uses TRBV5-6 and TRBJ1-6; TRBD1 matches at 7 bases. V trimming: 1 base; J trimming: 7 bases; junction bases outside the gene matches: 8. CDR3 length: 16 amino acids. The germline V gene encodes CDR1 SGHDT and CDR2 YYEEEE. CDR3: CASSLNGGQFNSPLHF. CDR3 DNA: TGTGCCAGCAGCTTGAATGGGGGACAGTTCAATTCACCCCTCCACTTT.

This clone appeared once. The genes are TRBV2 and TRBJ2-2, with TRBD1 matching over 9 bases. V shed 7 bases, J shed 4 bases, and the junction held 4 bases outside the gene matches. This CDR3 has 14 amino acids. The V gene's germline CDR1 is SNHLY and CDR2 FYNNEI. This chain's CDR3 is CASTGTGLTGELFF. The CDR3 DNA follows: TGTGCCAGCACGGGGACAGGGCTCACCGGGGAGCTGTTTTTT.

This clone has only a few counts. This chain connects TRBV6-6 to TRBJ1-2, with D perhaps matching TRBD1 (5 bases). V lost 4 bases and J 9 bases, leaving 21 bases between the germline ends. Per the germline V gene, CDR1 is MNHNY and CDR2 is SVGAGI (reference sequence). This CDR3 comprises 15 residues. CDR3 coding DNA: TGTGCCAGCAGTTTAGGGCAACCACAGGCAGCAAGCTACACCTTC. This gives the protein CASSLGQPQAASYTF.

This clone was seen more than once but under ten times. This rearrangement joins TRBV5-1 to TRBJ2-1; the D gene is possibly TRBD2 (6 bases). The CDR3 is made up of 12 amino acids. Germline values: CDR1 SGHRS, CDR2 YFSETQ. V lost 0 bases to trimming and J lost 10 bases, with 8 bases between them. Here the CDR3 reads CASSLASVEQFF. The CDR3 region has the DNA TGCGCCAGCAGCTTGGCTAGCGTCGAGCAGTTCTTC.

This clone came up a few times. The chain combines TRBV5-5 with TRBJ1-6; D call uncertain. V was pared by 4 bases and J by 10 bases, with 15 bases between. Germline lookup yields CDR1 SGHKS and CDR2 YYEKEE (reference sequence). The CDR3 covers 14 residues. DNA of the CDR3: TGTGCCAGCAGCACCACTAGGATTGACTCACCCCTCCACTTT. This sequence encodes CASSTTRIDSPLHF.

A remark on this clone: A read error may produce the germline difference seen at one junction end. The J gene is TRBJ1-1, the V gene TRBV7-9; D possibly corresponds to TRBD1 (6 bases). Germline CDR1 SEHNR, CDR2 FQNEAQ (reference sequence). CDR3 length: 14 amino acids. CDR3 DNA: TGTTCCAGCAGTTTAAAGGGGGGGACGGATGAAGCTTTCTTT. This translates into CSSSLKGGTDEAFF.

The rearrangement uses TRBV2 and TRBJ1-2; possibly TRBD1 for D (6 bases). The CDR3 has 14 residues. The germline CDR1 and CDR2 sequences are SNHLY and FYNNEI. The ends were cut back, 2 bases at V and 6 bases at J, with 13 bases in the middle. The CDR3 bases are TGTGCCAGCAGTGAATATATAAGGGGGAATGGCTACACCTTC. It specifies CASSEYIRGNGYTF.

This sequence joins TRBV15 and TRBJ2-5, with TRBD2 as a possible D gene (5 bases). The V gene's germline CDR1 is LNHNV and CDR2 YYDKDF (reference sequence). V shed 8 bases and J shed 2 bases, with 12 bases lying between them. CDR3 size: 13 residues. CDR3 residues: CATQPGLQETQYF. Here the CDR3 DNA reads TGTGCCACCCAGCCGGGGTTACAAGAGACCCAGTACTTC.

The chain carries TRBV10-3 and TRBJ1-1, with TRBD1 as a possible D gene (6 bases). Per the germline V gene, CDR1 is ENHRY and CDR2 is SYGVKD. The CDR3 extends over 15 amino acids. V was shortened by 2 bases and J by 8 bases, with 18 bases between the two germline ends. For the CDR3, the DNA is TGTGCCATCAGTGAGGGGGGGGGCCGAGAGGAGGAAGCTTTCTTT. Translated, it gives CAISEGGGREEEAFF.

About this clone itself: Germline and junction disagree at one end, which may indicate a read error. This chain connects TRBV5-4 to TRBJ2-5; perhaps TRBD1 as D (5 bases). Germline CDR1 and CDR2: SGHNT and YYREEE (reference sequence). CDR3 length: 14 residues. Written as DNA, the CDR3 is TGTGCCAGCAGCGACAAAAGACAGCCCAGGAGCCCTAACTTC. This encodes CASSDKRQPRSPNF. The full variable domain, with the rest looked up from reference TRBV5-4 and TRBJ2-5, is ETGVTQSPTHLIKTRGQQVTLRCSSQSGHNTVSWYQQALGQGPQFIFQYYREEENGRGNFPPRFSGLQFPNYSSELNVNALELDDSALYLCASSDKRQPRSPNFGPGTRLLVL.

This chain's CDR3 is CASTLTGSSYNSPLHF. In nucleotides, the CDR3 is TGTGCCAGCACCCTGACAGGGAGCTCCTATAATTCACCCCTCCACTTT. This chain joins TRBV27 and TRBJ1-6; 7 positions match TRBD1. The CDR3 is 16 amino acids. V gave up 7 bases and J gave up 0 bases; unmatched junction bases: 6. Per the germline V gene, CDR1 is MNHEY and CDR2 is SMNVEV (reference sequence).

There are a few counts of this clone. The chain carries TRBV5-8 and TRBJ1-1; D remains unclear. V gave up 0 bases and J gave up 5 bases, with 14 bases separating them. CDR3 length: 15 amino acids. Germline values: CDR1 SGHTS, CDR2 YDEGEE. CDR3 nucleotides: TGTGCCAGCAGCTTGGGACAAAATTCGGGGACTGAAGCTTTCTTT. It yields the protein CASSLGQNSGTEAFF. The complete variable domain, with remaining parts taken from reference TRBV5-8 and TRBJ1-1, reads EAGVTQSPTHLIKTRGQQATLRCSPISGHTSVYWYQQALGLGLQFLLWYDEGEERNRGNFPPRFSGRQFPNYSSELNVNALELEDSALYLCASSLGQNSGTEAFFGQGTRLTVV.

The chain links TRBV6-5 to TRBJ1-2; 9 bases are shared with TRBD1. The CDR3 has 14 residues. With V trimmed by 6 bases and J by 6 bases, 8 bases remained unmatched. Per germline, CDR1 MNHEY and CDR2 SVGAGI. CDR3 nucleotide sequence: TGTGCCAGCAGGCGGACCGGGACAGGGAATGGCTACACCTTC. Translating gives CASRRTGTGNGYTF.

The chain uses TRBV7-9 and TRBJ1-2; 9 nucleotides line up with TRBD1. CDR1 is SEHNR, CDR2 FQNEAQ, per germline (reference sequence). Losses at the gene ends were 5 bases for V and 7 bases for J; bases not matched to a gene: 14. This CDR3 is 16 amino acids long. The CDR3 DNA is TGTGCCAGCAGCAAAATAGCCGGGACAGGGTCCGCTGGCTACACCTTC. Amino acids: CASSKIAGTGSAGYTF.

The chain employs TRBV19 and TRBJ2-2; 8 positions match TRBD2. CDR1 LNHDA and CDR2 SQIVND come from the germline V gene (reference sequence). This CDR3 has 13 amino acids. Losses at the gene ends were 5 bases for V and 6 bases for J; bases not matched to a gene: 2. The CDR3 nucleotides are TGTGCCAGTAGTCGGGAGGGGGCCGGGGAGCTGTTTTTT. Translated: CASSREGAGELFF.

This sequence joins TRBV11-2 and TRBJ2-7; D gene unclear. The CDR3 runs to 14 residues. Trimming cost V 3 bases and J 1 base, with 10 bases left between them. The germline gives CDR1 SGHAT, CDR2 FQNNGV. The CDR3 nucleotides are TGTGCCAGCAGCTTCCTAGTGAGTTCCTACGAGCAGTACTTC. This translates into CASSFLVSSYEQYF.

This clone was counted a single time. V usage is TRBV30 and J usage is TRBJ2-7; possible D gene TRBD2, 5 bases. Trimming removed 5 bases from V and 6 bases from J, with 11 bases in between. Germline-derived CDR1 and CDR2 are GTSNPN and SVGIG (reference sequence). This CDR3 has 11 residues. The CDR3 sequence: CAWSQDSEQYF. CDR3 nucleotide sequence: TGTGCCTGGTCTCAGGACTCCGAGCAGTACTTC.

The chain couples TRBV7-9 to TRBJ1-1, with a tentative D call TRBD1 (6 bases). The CDR3 extends over 16 amino acids. Per the germline V gene, CDR1 is SEHNR and CDR2 is FQNEAQ (reference sequence). V shed 2 bases and J shed 5 bases, with 18 bases lying between them. The CDR3 loop is CASSLPPRGGGTEAFF. DNA for the CDR3: TGTGCCAGCAGCTTACCCCCACGGGGAGGGGGAACTGAAGCTTTCTTT. Using reference TRBV7-9 and TRBJ1-1 for the parts outside the CDR3, the full variable domain is DTGVSQNPRHKITKRGQNVTFRCDPISEHNRLYWYRQTLGQGPEFLTYFQNEAQLEKSRLLSDRFSAERPKGSFSTLEIQRTEQGDSAMYLCASSLPPRGGGTEAFFGQGTRLTVV.

V and J are TRBV4-1 and TRBJ1-5; TRBD1 matches 11 bases. The trim removed 4 bases at V and 7 bases at J, leaving 3 bases unmatched. Per the germline V gene, CDR1 is MGHRA and CDR2 is YSYEKL. The CDR3 covers 14 residues. The CDR3 DNA reads as TGCGCCAGCAGCCTGGGGACAGGGGGACAGCCCCAGCATTTT. This translates into CASSLGTGGQPQHF.

The J gene is TRBJ2-3, the V gene TRBV27, with 7 bases that match TRBD1. The CDR3 loop spans 15 amino acids. V trimming: 2 bases; J trimming: 5 bases; junction bases outside the gene matches: 7. Germline loops: CDR1 MNHEY, CDR2 SMNVEV (reference sequence). As DNA, the CDR3 is TGTGCCAGCAGTTTACGAGGGGGCCGGAAAGATACGCAGTATTTT. Residues: CASSLRGGRKDTQYF.